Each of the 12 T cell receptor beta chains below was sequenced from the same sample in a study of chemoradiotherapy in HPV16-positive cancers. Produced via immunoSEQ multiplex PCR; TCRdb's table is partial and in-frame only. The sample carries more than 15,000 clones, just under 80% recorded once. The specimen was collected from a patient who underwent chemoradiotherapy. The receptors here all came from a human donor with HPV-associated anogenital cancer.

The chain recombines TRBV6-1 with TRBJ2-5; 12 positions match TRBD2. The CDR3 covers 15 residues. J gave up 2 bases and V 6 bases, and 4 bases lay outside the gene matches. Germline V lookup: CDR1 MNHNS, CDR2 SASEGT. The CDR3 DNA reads TGTGCCAGCAGGACTAGCGGGGGACCTCAAGAGACCCAGTACTTC. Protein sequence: CASRTSGGPQETQYF.

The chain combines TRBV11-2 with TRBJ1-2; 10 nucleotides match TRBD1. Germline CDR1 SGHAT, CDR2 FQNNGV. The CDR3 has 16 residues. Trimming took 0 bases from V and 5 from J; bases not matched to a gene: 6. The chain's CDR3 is CASSLDSGTGVYGYTF. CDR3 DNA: TGTGCCAGCAGCTTAGACTCCGGGACAGGGGTTTATGGCTACACCTTC.

The CDR3 loop reads CASSRDRANAIQPQHF. The CDR3 bases are TGTGCCAGTAGTCGGGACAGGGCCAACGCAATCCAGCCCCAGCATTTT. The genes are TRBV19 and TRBJ1-5; 9 bases map to TRBD1. Germline CDR1 LNHDA, CDR2 SQIVND (reference sequence). Trimming cost V 5 bases and J 7 bases; bases outside gene matches: 12. CDR3 size: 16 residues.

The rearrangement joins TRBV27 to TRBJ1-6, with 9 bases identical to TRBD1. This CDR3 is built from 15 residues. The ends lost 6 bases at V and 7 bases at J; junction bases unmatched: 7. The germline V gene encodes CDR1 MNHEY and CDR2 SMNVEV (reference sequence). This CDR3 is CASRGTGGRNSPLHF. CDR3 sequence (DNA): TGTGCCAGCAGGGGAACAGGGGGCAGGAATTCACCCCTCCACTTT.

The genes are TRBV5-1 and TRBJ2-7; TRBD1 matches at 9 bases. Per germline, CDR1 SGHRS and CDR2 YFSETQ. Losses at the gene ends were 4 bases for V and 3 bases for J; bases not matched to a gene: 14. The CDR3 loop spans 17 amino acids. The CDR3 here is CASSREPGQGYYYEQYF. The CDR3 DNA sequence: TGCGCCAGCAGCCGGGAGCCGGGACAGGGATATTACTACGAGCAGTACTTC.

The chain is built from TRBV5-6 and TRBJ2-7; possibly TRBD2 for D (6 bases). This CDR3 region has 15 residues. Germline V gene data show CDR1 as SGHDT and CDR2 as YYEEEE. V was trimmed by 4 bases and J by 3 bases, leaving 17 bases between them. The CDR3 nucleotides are TGTGCCAGCAGCGCCGGGACGGGGACTTTCTACGAGCAGTACTTC. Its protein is CASSAGTGTFYEQYF.

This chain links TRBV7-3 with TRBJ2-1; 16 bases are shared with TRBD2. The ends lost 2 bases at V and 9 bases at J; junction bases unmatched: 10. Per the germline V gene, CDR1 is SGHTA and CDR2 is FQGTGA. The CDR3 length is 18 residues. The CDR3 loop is CASSLVGTSGGAFGEQFF. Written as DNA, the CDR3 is TGTGCCAGCAGCTTAGTAGGGACTAGCGGGGGGGCCTTCGGTGAGCAGTTCTTC. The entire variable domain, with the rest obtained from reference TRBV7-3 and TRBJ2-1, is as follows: GAGVSQTPSNKVTEKGKYVELRCDPISGHTALYWYRQSLGQGPEFLIYFQGTGAADDSGLPNDRFFAVRPEGSVSTLKIQRTERGDSAVYLCASSLVGTSGGAFGEQFFGPGTRLTVL.

The CDR3, as DNA: TGTGCCAGTAGGACTGCCGGGACGGCTATCTATGGCTACACCTTC. Amino acid sequence: CASRTAGTAIYGYTF. The rearrangement joins TRBV19 to TRBJ1-2, with TRBD1 as a possible D gene (5 bases). V gave up 6 bases and J gave up 4 bases, with 18 bases separating them. Germline V lookup: CDR1 LNHDA, CDR2 SQIVND (reference sequence). This CDR3 contains 15 residues. The variable domain in full, completed from reference TRBV19 and TRBJ1-2, reads DGGITQSPKYLFRKEGQNVTLSCEQNLNHDAMYWYRQDPGQGLRLIYYSQIVNDFQKGDIAEGYSVSREKKESFPLTVTSAQKNPTAFYLCASRTAGTAIYGYTFGSGTRLTVV.

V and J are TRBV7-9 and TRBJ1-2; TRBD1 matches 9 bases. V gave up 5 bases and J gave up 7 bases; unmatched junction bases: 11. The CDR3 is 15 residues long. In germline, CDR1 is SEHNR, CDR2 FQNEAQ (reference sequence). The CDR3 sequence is CASSPQYAQGAGYTF. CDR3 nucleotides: TGTGCCAGCAGCCCACAATACGCACAGGGGGCTGGCTACACCTTC.

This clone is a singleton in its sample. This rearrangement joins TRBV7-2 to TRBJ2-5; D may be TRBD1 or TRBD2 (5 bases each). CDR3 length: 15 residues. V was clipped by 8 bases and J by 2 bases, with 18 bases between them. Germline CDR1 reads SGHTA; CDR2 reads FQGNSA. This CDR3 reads CASGKKIGTQETQYF. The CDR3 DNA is TGTGCCAGCGGAAAGAAGATAGGGACGCAAGAGACCCAGTACTTC.

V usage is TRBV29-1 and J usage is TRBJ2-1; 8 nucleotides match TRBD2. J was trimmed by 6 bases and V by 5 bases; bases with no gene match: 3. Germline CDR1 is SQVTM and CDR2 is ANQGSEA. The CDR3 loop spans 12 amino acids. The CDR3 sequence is CSVRLAFNEQFF. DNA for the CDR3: TGCAGCGTTCGACTAGCGTTCAATGAGCAGTTCTTC.

The CDR3 protein is CASSHLPYEKLFF. In DNA, the CDR3 is TGCGCCAGCAGCCACCTGCCCTATGAAAAACTGTTTTTT. This sequence joins TRBV4-1 and TRBJ1-4, with D unresolved. The germline CDR1 and CDR2 sequences are MGHRA and YSYEKL. Between the trimmed V and J ends, which lost 3 bases and 6 bases, there was a span of 8 bases. This CDR3 comprises 13 residues.